The 5 T cell receptor beta chains in this list originate from one sample, sequenced in a study of CD8 T cells in Susac syndrome. The authors reverse transcribed roughly 0.5 to 1 ug RNA with random hexamers. TCRdb redid the calling of the immunoSEQ multiplex PCR reads with MiXCR, one entry per CDR3 protein. The sample consists of about 160,000 distinct CDR3 sequences, approximately 94% of them appearing once. The specimen sequenced was CD4+ T cells from PBMCs. Receptors originate from a human donor with Susac syndrome.

The chain couples TRBV2 to TRBJ2-1; D not resolved. Trimming took off 8 bases at V and 9 bases at J, with 17 bases between the two ends. The CDR3 sequence is 13 residues long. The germline V gene encodes CDR1 SNHLY and CDR2 FYNNEI. In DNA, the CDR3 is TGTGCCAGCTGTGTCCCGAGAGGCACTGAGCAGTTCTTC. Translating it yields CASCVPRGTEQFF. Together with reference TRBV2 and TRBJ2-1, the CDR3 gives the full variable domain: EPEVTQTPSHQVTQMGQEVILRCVPISNHLYFYWYRQILGQKVEFLVSFYNNEISEKSEIFDDQFSVERPDGSNFTLKIRSTKLEDSAMYFCASCVPRGTEQFFGPGTRLTVL.

V usage is TRBV29-1 and J usage is TRBJ1-2, with 7 positions matching TRBD1. V was pared by 6 bases and J by 3 bases, with 7 bases of the junction left unmatched. The CDR3 is made up of 13 amino acids. Germline V lookup: CDR1 SQVTM, CDR2 ANQGSEA. The CDR3 DNA reads TGCAGCGTCCGGACAGGTCTGGACTATGGCTACACCTTC. Translated, it gives CSVRTGLDYGYTF.

The V call is TRBV7-2, the J call TRBJ2-3; a possible D gene is TRBD2 (6 bases). Germline V gene lookup returns CDR1 SGHTA and CDR2 FQGNSA. The CDR3 totals 17 residues. Trimming cost V 0 bases and J 4 bases, with 17 bases left between them. The CDR3 protein is CASSLASGRGVADTQYF. CDR3 DNA: TGTGCCAGCAGCTTAGCGTCCGGGCGGGGAGTTGCAGATACGCAGTATTTT. The entire variable domain, with the rest obtained from reference TRBV7-2 and TRBJ2-3, is as follows: GAGVSQSPSNKVTEKGKDVELRCDPISGHTALYWYRQSLGQGLEFLIYFQGNSAPDKSGLPSDRFSAERTGGSVSTLTIQRTQQEDSAVYLCASSLASGRGVADTQYFGPGTRLTVL.

The rearrangement uses TRBV28 and TRBJ2-7; no clear D. The ends were cut back, 3 bases at V and 0 bases at J, with 6 bases in the middle. The CDR3 is 13 amino acids. Germline-derived CDR1 and CDR2 are MDHEN and SYDVKM. For the CDR3, the DNA is TGTGCCAGCAGTTTTGCTAACTCCTACGAGCAGTACGTC. Translating gives CASSFANSYEQYV.

The chain joins TRBV24-1 to TRBJ2-1; D ambiguous. The germline gives CDR1 KGHDR, CDR2 SFDVKD. Trimming stripped 2 bases from V and 0 bases from J, with 10 bases between. The CDR3 is 16 residues long. The CDR3 DNA is TGTGCCACCAGTGATTCGGAACGGAGCTCCTACAATGAGCAGTTCTTC. It is translated as CATSDSERSSYNEQFF.